The 20 T cell receptor beta chains reported below all come from one sample, sequenced in a study of T cell clonality in common variable immunodeficiency. This table comes from immunoSEQ multiplex PCR, and its TCRdb copy is limited to in-frame clones, with some not included. Captured here are tens of thousands of clones, none seen once; the top ten comprise around 2.8%. The sample consisted of peripheral blood mononuclear cells. These receptors came from a person between 18 and 75 years old in good health.

This clone was found many times. The CDR3 goes on 3 residues after the read ends, and that part is filled in from the germline J gene. J is TRBJ2-5 and V is TRBV9; perhaps TRBD2 as D (5 bases). Trimming left V 0 bases short and J 5 bases short, with 14 bases between. This CDR3 has 15 amino acids. Germline V CDR1 and CDR2: SGDLS, YYNGEE. The CDR3 region is CASSVATASLETQYF. The CDR3 bases that were read are TGTGCCAGCAGCGTAGCTACGGCTAGCCTGGAGACC.

This clone has ten or more counts. The read halts 3 residues ahead of the CDR3 end, with the missing end drawn from the germline J gene. The chain combines TRBV20-1 with TRBJ2-1; D is uncertain. This CDR3 is built from 14 residues. V shed 3 bases and J shed 0 bases, with 9 bases lying between them. Germline V gene data show CDR1 as DFQATT and CDR2 as SNEGSKA (reference sequence). The CDR3: CSASQVYSYNEQFF. CDR3 bases read: TGCAGTGCTAGCCAGGTCTACTCCTACAATGAG.

Ten or more counts support this clone. The CDR3 goes on 3 residues after the read ends, and that part is filled in from the germline J gene. This chain uses TRBV2 with TRBJ2-1, with D perhaps matching TRBD2 (7 bases). The CDR3 is 14 amino acids. Germline assignment: CDR1 SNHLY and CDR2 FYNNEI. Trimming removed 3 bases at V and 3 bases at J, with 9 bases between. The CDR3 loop reads CASSEGGGYNEQFF. CDR3 DNA (partial): TGTGCCAGCAGTGAGGGAGGGGGCTACAATGAG.

This clone appeared many times. The CDR3 goes on 3 residues after the read ends, and that part is filled in from the germline J gene. The chain has TRBV20-1 and TRBJ2-3; 8 positions match TRBD2. V lost 6 bases to trimming and J lost 3 bases; unmatched junction nucleotides: 8. This CDR3 region has 14 residues. Germline CDR1 DFQATT, CDR2 SNEGSKA (reference sequence). The sequenced CDR3 bases are TGCAGTGCAACCCCGGGGGGGGGAACAGATACG. As protein: CSATPGGGTDT. The whole CDR3 is CSATPGGGTDTQYF.

The table lists this clone with many counts. The sequence runs out 3 residues before the end of the CDR3; the remainder is reconstructed from the germline J gene. The chain links TRBV7-9 to TRBJ2-2, with 9 bases matching TRBD2. Germline V gene data show CDR1 as SEHNR and CDR2 as FQNEAQ (reference sequence). Trimming took 6 bases from V and 0 from J; bases not matched to a gene: 2. This CDR3 region has 15 residues. CDR3 in amino acids: CASSLAGPNTGELFF. The sequenced part of the CDR3 DNA is TGTGCCAGCAGTCTAGCGGGGCCGAACACCGGGGAG. Looking up the rest from reference TRBV7-9 and TRBJ2-2 gives the full variable domain: DTGVSQNPRHKITKRGQNVTFRCDPISEHNRLYWYRQTLGQGPEFLTYFQNEAQLEKSRLLSDRFSAERPKGSFSTLEIQRTEQGDSAMYLCASSLAGPNTGELFFGEGSRLTVL.

This clone was observed many times. With the read ending 3 residues before the CDR3 end, the germline J gene is used to fill in that end. V usage is TRBV20-1 and J usage is TRBJ2-1, with 10 bases matching TRBD2. Germline V gives CDR1 DFQATT, CDR2 SNEGSKA (reference sequence). The ends lost 2 bases at V and 0 bases at J; junction bases unmatched: 16. The CDR3 length is 20 residues. The covered CDR3 bases are TGCAGTGCTAGATATGCCATCGGACTAGCGGCCCCGAGCTCCTACAATGAG. Residues: CSARYAIGLAAPSSYNE. The whole CDR3 sequence reads CSARYAIGLAAPSSYNEQFF.

This clone was observed at least ten times. The CDR3 end is not reached by the read, which stops 3 residues before it; the germline J gene fills it in. The V and J genes are TRBV2 and TRBJ2-7, with 10 nucleotides matching TRBD1. The CDR3 is 15 residues long. The junction had 9 bases not matched to a gene; V was cut back by 6 bases and J by 4 bases. The germline V gene has CDR1 SNHLY and CDR2 FYNNEI. The sequenced CDR3 bases are TGTGCCAGCAGGGGACAGGGGAGGACATTTTACGAG. Protein: CASRGQGRTFYE. The entire CDR3 is CASRGQGRTFYEQYF.

This clone occurred many times. The read finishes 3 residues shy of the CDR3 end, and the germline J gene is used to complete it. The chain couples TRBV4-1 to TRBJ2-7; 12 bases map to TRBD2. CDR3 size: 15 residues. CDR1 and CDR2 (germline): MGHRA, YSYEKL. The V segment lost 3 bases and the J segment 4 bases; nucleotides outside the gene matches: 4. Incomplete CDR3 DNA: TGCGCCAGCAGCCATGCCGGGACTAGCGGGTACGAG. It translates to CASSHAGTSGYE. In full, the CDR3 reads CASSHAGTSGYEQYF.

This clone was observed many times. The CDR3 extends 3 residues past the end of the read, so its final part is completed from the germline J gene. This chain links TRBV29-1 with TRBJ2-1, with a weak D call TRBD2 (6 bases). The germline CDR1 and CDR2 sequences are SQVTM and ANQGSEA. V lost 1 base and J 9 bases, leaving 16 bases between the germline ends. This CDR3 has 14 residues. The CDR3 protein is CSVEARWDSGEQFF. Incomplete CDR3 DNA: TGCAGCGTTGAAGCGAGGTGGGACTCGGGTGAG.

There are many counts of this clone. The covered CDR3 bases are TGCAGTGCTCATAGCGGGTCTGCAGATACG. As protein: CSAHSGSADT. The full CDR3 is CSAHSGSADTQYF. The chain employs TRBV20-1 and TRBJ2-3; 7 bases line up with TRBD2. Read coverage stops 3 residues before the CDR3 terminus; the germline J gene supplies the remainder. Trimming at V came to 5 bases and at J to 4 bases, leaving 6 bases not matched to a gene. CDR1 DFQATT and CDR2 SNEGSKA come from the germline V gene (reference sequence). The CDR3 covers 13 residues.

With regard to this clone: One base away lies a much larger clone, so this may be a sequencing read error. The CDR3 is cut off 3 residues early in the read; its end comes from the germline J gene. The chain is built from TRBV19 and TRBJ2-3; 7 bases line up with TRBD1. Germline assignment: CDR1 LNHDA and CDR2 SQIVND (reference sequence). The CDR3 runs 14 residues. This CDR3 is CATHDDRDGQPQYF. The DNA read from the CDR3 is TGTGCCACCCACGATGACAGGGACGGGCAGCCG.

This clone was seen repeatedly, ten times or more. The read ends 3 residues shy of where the CDR3 ends; the end is completed using the germline J gene. This rearrangement joins TRBV2 to TRBJ1-2; 7 bases match TRBD1. The CDR3 is 12 amino acids. CDR1 is SNHLY and CDR2 is FYNNEI in the germline V gene. With V trimmed by 6 bases and J by 7 bases, 5 bases remained unmatched. Incomplete CDR3 DNA: TGTGCCAGCAGACCCGGGACAGTTGGC. The encoded protein is CASRPGTVG. The full CDR3 protein is CASRPGTVGYTF.

The table lists this clone with many counts. The CDR3 extends 3 residues past the end of the read, so its final part is completed from the germline J gene. The rearrangement links TRBV6-2 or TRBV6-3 to TRBJ2-3; 12 bases fit TRBD2. Losses at the gene ends were 2 bases for V and 1 base for J; bases not matched to a gene: 4. The CDR3 contains 17 residues. Germline V gene lookup returns CDR1 MNHEY and CDR2 SVGEGT. CDR3 bases read: TGTGCCAGCAGTTACCCTCTAGCGGGAGGGCGCACAGATACG. Translating gives CASSYPLAGGRTDT. The complete CDR3 reads CASSYPLAGGRTDTQYF.

This clone has at least ten counts. The read terminates 3 residues ahead of where the CDR3 ends, so the germline J gene completes it. V and J are TRBV7-9 and TRBJ1-1; D is uncertain. V gave up 6 bases and J gave up 1 base, with 9 bases separating them. CDR1 is SEHNR, CDR2 FQNEAQ, per germline (reference sequence). This CDR3 has 13 amino acids. CDR3 DNA (partial): TGTGCCAGCAGACACAAATCGAACACTGAA. Amino acid sequence: CASRHKSNTE. The full CDR3 protein is CASRHKSNTEAFF.

This clone was found a few times. The CDR3 end is not reached by the read, which stops 3 residues before it; the germline J gene fills it in. The V and J genes are TRBV20-1 and TRBJ1-6, with D unclear. Trimming removed 7 bases from V and 7 bases from J, with 11 bases in between. Per the germline V gene, CDR1 is DFQATT and CDR2 is SNEGSKA (reference sequence). CDR3 length: 12 amino acids. The CDR3 reads CSVAFANSPLHF. CDR3 DNA, as far as it was read: TGCAGTGTGGCCTTTGCCAATTCACCC.

This clone has a count of ten or more. The read ends 3 residues before the CDR3 terminus; that terminus is restored from the germline J gene. The chain recombines TRBV5-1 with TRBJ2-7, with D possibly being TRBD1 (6 bases). CDR3 length: 14 amino acids. Germline lookup yields CDR1 SGHRS and CDR2 YFSETQ. The V and J ends lost 0 bases and 1 base respectively, with 8 bases between them. CDR3 in amino acids: CASSLGRGSYEQYF. CDR3 DNA (partial): TGCGCCAGCAGCTTGGGCAGGGGATCCTACGAG.

This clone has at least ten counts. The CDR3 reads CASSPGLNTEAFF. CDR3 DNA (partial): TGTGCCAGCTCACCAGGGCTGAACACTGAA. The chain is built from TRBV18 and TRBJ1-1, with D unclear. Sequencing ends 3 residues short of the CDR3 end; the germline J gene provides the rest. The CDR3 consists of 13 residues. The ends were cut back, 2 bases at V and 0 bases at J, with 4 bases in the middle. Per germline, CDR1 KGHSH and CDR2 LQKENI.

This clone was found many times. The read ends 3 residues early relative to the CDR3; the germline J gene fills the gap. The chain has TRBV28 and TRBJ1-2; D might be TRBD1 (5 bases). This CDR3 has 14 amino acids. Germline assignment: CDR1 MDHEN and CDR2 SYDVKM. The V end lost 3 bases, the J end lost 2 bases, and 10 bases lay between the germline ends. The DNA read from the CDR3 is TGTGCCAGCAGTTTGAGGGGCGGCAACTATGGC. Protein: CASSLRGGNYG. In full, the CDR3 is CASSLRGGNYGYTF.

This clone occurred many times. The sequence runs out 3 residues before the end of the CDR3; the remainder is reconstructed from the germline J gene. The chain combines TRBV29-1 with TRBJ1-1; D is uncertain. The germline V and J ends were trimmed by 7 bases and 5 bases, with 17 bases remaining between them. CDR1 is SQVTM, CDR2 ANQGSEA, per germline. CDR3 size: 13 residues. The sequenced CDR3 bases are TGCAGCGCAGAGAGGGCCCAAGGGACTGAA. This encodes CSAERAQGTE. Given in full, the CDR3 is CSAERAQGTEAFF.

This clone was found many times. The read falls 3 residues short of the CDR3 end, and the missing part is taken from the germline J gene. The chain is built from TRBV28 and TRBJ1-4; 10 bases line up with TRBD1. With 6 bases clipped from V and 5 bases from J, the junction kept 6 bases outside the gene matches. The CDR3 is 15 amino acids. Germline V CDR1 and CDR2: MDHEN, SYDVKM. The CDR3 sequence is CASREWTGGNEKLFF. The CDR3 DNA, read in part, is TGTGCCAGCAGGGAGTGGACAGGGGGAAATGAAAAA. Variable domain in full (rest from reference TRBV28 and TRBJ1-4): DVKVTQSSRYLVKRTGEKVFLECVQDMDHENMFWYRQDPGLGLRLIYFSYDVKMKEKGDIPEGYSVSREKKERFSLILESASTNQTSMYLCASREWTGGNEKLFFGSGTQLSVL.